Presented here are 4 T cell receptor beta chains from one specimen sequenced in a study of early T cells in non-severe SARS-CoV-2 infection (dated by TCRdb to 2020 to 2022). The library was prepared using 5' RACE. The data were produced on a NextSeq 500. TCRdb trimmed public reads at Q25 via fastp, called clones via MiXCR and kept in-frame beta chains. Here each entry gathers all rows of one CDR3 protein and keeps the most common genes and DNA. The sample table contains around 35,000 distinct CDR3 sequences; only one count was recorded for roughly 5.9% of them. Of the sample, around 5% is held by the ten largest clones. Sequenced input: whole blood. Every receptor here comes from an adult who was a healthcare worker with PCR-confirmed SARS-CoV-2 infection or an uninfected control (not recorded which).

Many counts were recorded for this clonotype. Here the CDR3 reads CASSHDGAGQSTDTQYF. The CDR3 nucleotides are TGTGCCAGCAGCCACGATGGGGCAGGCCAGAGCACAGATACGCAGTATTTT. The chain uses TRBV7-9 and TRBJ2-3, with D perhaps matching TRBD1 (5 bases). The germline V and J ends were trimmed by 5 bases and 0 bases, with 18 bases remaining between them. CDR3 size: 17 residues. Per the germline V gene, CDR1 is SEHNR and CDR2 is FQNEAQ (reference sequence).

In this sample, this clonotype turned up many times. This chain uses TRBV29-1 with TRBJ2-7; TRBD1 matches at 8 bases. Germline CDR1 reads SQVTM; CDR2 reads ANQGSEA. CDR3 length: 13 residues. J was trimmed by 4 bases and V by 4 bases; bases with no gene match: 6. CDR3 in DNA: TGCAGCGTTGTCGGACAGGGAGTGTACGAGCAGTACTTC. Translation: CSVVGQGVYEQYF.

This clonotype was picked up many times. The CDR3 sequence is CASSPVGLPYNEQFF. The CDR3 DNA reads as TGTGCCAGCTCACCGGTGGGACTCCCCTACAATGAGCAGTTCTTC. V and J are TRBV18 and TRBJ2-1; a weak D match, TRBD2 (6 bases). This CDR3 comprises 15 residues. Germline V gives CDR1 KGHSH, CDR2 LQKENI. The germline V and J ends were trimmed by 3 bases and 2 bases, with 11 bases remaining between them.

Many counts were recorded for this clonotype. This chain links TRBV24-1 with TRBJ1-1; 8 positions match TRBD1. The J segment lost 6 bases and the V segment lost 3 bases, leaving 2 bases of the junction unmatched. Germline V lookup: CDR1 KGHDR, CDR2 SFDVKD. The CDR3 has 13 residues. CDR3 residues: CATSDDRGPEAFF. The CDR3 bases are TGTGCCACCAGTGATGACAGGGGACCTGAAGCTTTCTTT.